The TCR beta chain described here comes from a study of blood T cells in healthy people across ages. The sample holds a few counts of this clonotype. A second PCR of about 7 to 11 cycles used a sample-barcoded 5' primer and a J-beta primer mix. TCRdb re-analysed the 5' RACE reads in MiXCR, keeping a single row per CDR3 protein. This table has about a million distinct CDR3 sequences, more than 30% appearing once. V lost 4 bases to trimming and J lost 11 bases, with 26 bases between them. This CDR3 contains 15 residues. The germline V gene encodes CDR1 DFQATT and CDR2 SNEGSKA (reference sequence). The V and J genes are TRBV20-1 and TRBJ2-5, with D possibly TRBD1 on 5 matching bases. The receptor was derived from a man aged 18 to 35 in good health. Input material: blood. DNA of the CDR3: TGCAGTGCTATAACAGGCTTCACAATCTACAATGAGCAGTACTTC. Encoded protein: CSAITGFTIYNEQYF.